This T cell receptor (beta chain) was documented in a study of cytomegalovirus exposure and HLA in healthy donors. Study-wide results and caveats: Roughly uniform depth of sequencing across donors was assumed in presence/absence analyses.

Amplification used 60 Vbeta primers and 13 Jbeta primers. The assay was immunoSEQ multiplex PCR, and TCRdb's table has in-frame clones only and misses some. The sample lists around 97,000 clones, approximately 66% occurring once. There are 15 residues in the CDR3. CDR1 MNHEY and CDR2 SMNVEV come from the germline V gene (reference sequence). With V trimmed by 5 bases and J by 0 bases, 4 bases remained unmatched. Concerning this clone: What it binds is unknown.

Sequenced sample: PBMCs. This TCR was recovered from a woman in her fifties or sixties in good health and CMV-seronegative. V usage is TRBV27 and J usage is TRBJ2-3; 8 bases are a match to TRBD2. The CDR3 spells CASSTTSVSTDTQYF. For the CDR3, the DNA is TGTGCCAGCAGTACGACTAGCGTAAGCACAGATACGCAGTATTTT.